These T cell receptor beta chains were read from a single sample in a study of blood T cell repertoires in COVID-19. Sequencing used immunoSEQ multiplex PCR; TCRdb keeps in-frame clones, though not all of them. The sample comprises hundreds of thousands of clones, around 82% of which are singletons, and roughly 2.5% rests with the top ten. Specimen: peripheral blood. The source of these receptors is a woman in her 40s with active or convalescent COVID-19. Both conserved end residues are trimmed from each CDR3. The D gene is left open where the match is weak.

v_call: TRBV7-9
d_call: TRBD1
j_call: TRBJ2-7
cdr3_aa: ASSPDRDLHTYEQY

v_call: TRBV12-3/TRBV12-4
d_call: NA
j_call: TRBJ1-3
cdr3_aa: ASDRGGNTIY

v_call: TRBV25-1
d_call: TRBD2
j_call: TRBJ2-1
cdr3_aa: ASSEPGLAGETYNEQF

v_call: TRBV3-1/TRBV3-2
d_call: TRBD2
j_call: TRBJ2-1
cdr3_aa: ASSHPSDLLAGGPSEQF

v_call: TRBV15
d_call: TRBD1
j_call: TRBJ2-7
cdr3_aa: ATSRVLSPGQGGYEQY

v_call: TRBV7-9
d_call: TRBD1
j_call: TRBJ1-4
cdr3_aa: ASSPGQENEKLF

v_call: TRBV28
d_call: NA
j_call: TRBJ1-1
cdr3_aa: ASRGYRDTEAF

v_call: TRBV6-5
d_call: NA
j_call: TRBJ1-1
cdr3_aa: ASSYSASGAF

v_call: TRBV28
d_call: NA
j_call: TRBJ1-2
cdr3_aa: ASERGSYGYT

v_call: TRBV30
d_call: NA
j_call: TRBJ1-6
cdr3_aa: AWTGSYNSPLH